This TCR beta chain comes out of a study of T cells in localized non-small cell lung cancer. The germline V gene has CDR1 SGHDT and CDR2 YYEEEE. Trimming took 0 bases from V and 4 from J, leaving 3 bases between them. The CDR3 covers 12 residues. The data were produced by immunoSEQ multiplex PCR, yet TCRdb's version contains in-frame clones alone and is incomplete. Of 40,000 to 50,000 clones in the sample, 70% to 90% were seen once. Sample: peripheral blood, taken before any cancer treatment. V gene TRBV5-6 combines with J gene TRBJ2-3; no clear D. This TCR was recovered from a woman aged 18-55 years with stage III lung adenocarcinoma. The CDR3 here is CASSLGSDTQYF. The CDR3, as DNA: TGTGCCAGCAGCTTGGGGTCAGATACGCAGTATTTT.